A selection of T cell receptor beta chains follows, all from one sample in a study of regulatory T cells in long-lasting Graves disease. MiXCR, applied by TCRdb to the multiplex PCR reads, yields one record per CDR3 protein. This sample has over 650,000 distinct CDR3 sequences; about 32% occur once, and the top ten carry roughly 40%. Sample: peripheral blood mononuclear cells (PBMCs), taken when the disease was refractory, from a patient treated with antithyroid drugs. These receptors came from a female donor with Graves disease. CDR3s include the opening cysteine and the closing phenylalanine or tryptophan. D genes are given only for firm matches. Clone size is not always given. Where it is, it says once, few, many or a class for expanded clones.

D	size	V	J	CDR3	DNA
TRBD2	-	TRBV3-1	TRBJ2-1	CASSPLRVVAGLNEQFF	TGTGCCAGCAGCCCCCTCCGCGTGGTAGCGGGTTTGAATGAGCAGTTCTTC
-	few	TRBV5-5	TRBJ1-5	CASSLFRQGGNQPQHF	TGTGCCAGCAGCTTATTTCGGCAGGGTGGCAATCAGCCCCAGCATTTT
-	-	TRBV6-2/TRBV6-3	TRBJ1-5	CASSYARDRRVSSQPQHF	TGTGCCAGCAGTTACGCCCGAGACCGACGGGTAAGCAGTCAGCCCCAGCATTTT
TRBD1	-	TRBV12-3/TRBV12-4	TRBJ1-1	CASSRTTGREAFF	TGTGCCAGCAGTCGGACGACAGGGCGTGAAGCTTTCTTT
-	few	TRBV28	TRBJ2-7	CASSPPRLQQYF	TGTGCCAGCAGTCCCCCCCGGTTACAGCAGTACTTC
-	-	TRBV7-9	TRBJ1-2	CASTREGSNYGYTF	TGTGCCAGCACCCGAGAGGGATCCAACTATGGCTACACCTTC
TRBD1	-	TRBV9	TRBJ1-2	CASSRGTGGNYGYTF	TGTGCCAGCAGCCGCGGGACAGGGGGAAACTATGGCTACACCTTC
-	-	TRBV7-9	TRBJ2-1	CASSLGLAYEQFF	TGTGCCAGCAGCTTAGGTCTAGCCTATGAGCAGTTCTTC
TRBD1	many	TRBV28	TRBJ1-1	CASSSTSHRGGDTEAFF	TGTGCCAGCAGCTCTACCTCACACAGGGGAGGGGACACTGAAGCTTTCTTT
TRBD1	many	TRBV2	TRBJ1-1	CASREDRGRNTEAFF	TGTGCCAGCAGAGAAGACAGGGGGAGGAACACTGAAGCTTTCTTT
-	many	TRBV6-2/TRBV6-3	TRBJ2-5	CASREGETQYF	TGTGCCAGCAGGGAGGGGGAGACCCAGTACTTC
TRBD1	-	TRBV5-5	TRBJ1-2	CASSSGTGGLYGYTF	TGTGCCAGCAGCTCCGGGACAGGGGGCTTGTATGGCTACACCTTC
-	few	TRBV6-1	TRBJ2-2	CASSNEGQRIIANTGELFF	TGTGCCAGCAGTAACGAAGGACAGCGAATTATCGCGAACACCGGGGAGCTGTTTTTT
-	-	TRBV5-1	TRBJ2-1	CASSLEASGSRGSYNEQFF	TGCGCCAGCAGCTTGGAAGCTAGCGGCAGCAGGGGCTCCTACAATGAGCAGTTCTTC
TRBD2	-	TRBV6-1	TRBJ2-3	CASSEGVAGSTDTQYF	TGTGCCAGCAGTGAAGGGGTAGCGGGGAGCACAGATACGCAGTATTTT
TRBD1	few	TRBV6-1	TRBJ1-6	CASSGGTGENSPLHF	TGTGCCAGCAGTGGCGGGACAGGGGAAAATTCACCCCTCCACTTT
-	-	TRBV6-2/TRBV6-3	TRBJ1-2	CASSYRPDIYGYTF	TGTGCCAGCAGTTACCGACCGGATATCTATGGCTACACCTTC
TRBD2	-	TRBV2	TRBJ2-1	CASSASGKHEQFF	TGTGCCAGCAGTGCAAGCGGGAAACATGAGCAGTTCTTC
TRBD1	many	TRBV28	TRBJ2-7	CASSSSEGQGEQYF	TGTGCCAGCAGCTCCTCCGAGGGACAGGGGGAGCAGTACTTC
-	few	TRBV12-3/TRBV12-4	TRBJ2-7	CATSGAGVEQYF	TGTGCCACCTCGGGGGCGGGGGTAGAGCAGTACTTC
TRBD1	-	TRBV20-1	TRBJ1-5	CSAGDRRKNQPQHF	TGCAGTGCTGGGGACAGGAGGAAAAATCAGCCCCAGCATTTT
TRBD2	-	TRBV5-6	TRBJ2-1	CASSRELSGSGDEQFF	TGTGCCAGCAGTCGAGAACTCAGCGGGAGTGGGGATGAGCAGTTCTTC
-	-	TRBV6-2/TRBV6-3	TRBJ2-7	CASSYPLAYEQYF	TGTGCCAGCAGTTACCCCCTAGCCTACGAGCAGTACTTC
TRBD1	few	TRBV4-1	TRBJ1-4	CASSRLTGSWEKLFF	TGCGCCAGCAGCCGACTGACAGGGTCATGGGAAAAACTGTTTTTT
TRBD1	-	TRBV29-1	TRBJ2-7	CSVANGQGNEQYF	TGCAGCGTTGCCAACGGACAGGGCAACGAGCAGTACTTC
-	-	TRBV28	TRBJ1-1	CANIRRGAKTEAFF	TGTGCCAACATTCGCCGGGGGGCGAAAACTGAAGCTTTCTTT
-	few	TRBV11-3	TRBJ1-1	CASSLDVWTEAFF	TGTGCCAGCAGCTTGGATGTATGGACTGAAGCTTTCTTT
-	-	TRBV6-1	TRBJ1-5	CASSGPGWYQPQHF	TGTGCCAGCAGTGGGCCGGGTTGGTATCAGCCCCAGCATTTT
-	-	TRBV12-5	TRBJ1-5	CASGFLGLQHF	TGTGCTAGTGGTTTCCTTGGGCTCCAGCATTTT
TRBD1	-	TRBV19	TRBJ1-5	CASRKGQGDQPQHF	TGTGCCAGTAGGAAAGGACAGGGTGATCAGCCCCAGCATTTT
-	-	TRBV9	TRBJ1-4	CASSVEAFGEKLFF	TGTGCCAGCAGCGTAGAAGCGTTTGGGGAAAAACTGTTTTTT
TRBD2	-	TRBV6-1	TRBJ2-1	CASSDSGRTYNEQFF	TGTGCCAGCAGCGATAGCGGGAGGACCTACAATGAGCAGTTCTTC
TRBD1	-	TRBV10-3	TRBJ1-2	CAISNDREGYGYTF	TGTGCCATCAGTAATGACAGGGAAGGCTATGGCTACACCTTC
-	-	TRBV20-1	TRBJ1-3	CSARPLSSGNTIYF	TGCAGTGCTAGACCACTAAGCTCTGGAAACACCATATATTTT
-	-	TRBV11-2	TRBJ2-7	CASSLGLRDGEQYF	TGTGCCAGCAGCTTGGGACTTCGGGATGGCGAGCAGTACTTC
-	-	TRBV19	TRBJ1-5	CASSGTGRGQPQHF	TGTGCCAGTAGCGGTACAGGGCGAGGCCAGCCCCAGCATTTT
-	few	TRBV6-1	TRBJ1-2	CASNLRVAYGYTF	TGTGCCAGCAACCTCAGGGTGGCCTATGGCTACACCTTC
-	few	TRBV7-9	TRBJ2-6	CASSLGVGSPGANVLTF	TGTGCCAGCAGCTTAGGGGTAGGGAGCCCTGGGGCCAACGTCCTGACTTTC
-	many	TRBV6-1	TRBJ2-5	CASNRQEQETQYF	TGTGCCAGCAATCGACAGGAACAAGAGACCCAGTACTTC
-	once	TRBV20-1	TRBJ1-1	CSARVSGEAFF	TGCAGTGCTAGAGTATCGGGGGAAGCTTTCTTT
-	many	TRBV12-3/TRBV12-4	TRBJ1-2	CASSLNTPNYGYTF	TGTGCCAGCAGTTTAAACACTCCTAACTATGGCTACACCTTC
-	many	TRBV11-2	TRBJ1-6	CASSLLVGTTQNSPLHF	TGTGCCAGCAGCCTTCTTGTAGGGACGACCCAAAATTCACCCCTCCACTTT
-	-	TRBV19	TRBJ1-5	CASSAIINQPQHF	TGTGCCAGTAGTGCTATAATTAATCAGCCCCAGCATTTT
-	-	TRBV27	TRBJ1-5	CARYNQPQHF	TGTGCCAGATATAATCAGCCCCAGCATTTT
-	-	TRBV24-1	TRBJ1-5	CATSGGFNQPQHF	TGTGCCACCAGTGGTGGCTTCAATCAGCCCCAGCATTTT
-	-	TRBV5-5	TRBJ1-4	CASSLVGPQNEKLFF	TGTGCCAGCAGCTTAGTCGGGCCGCAGAATGAAAAACTGTTTTTT
-	many	TRBV2	TRBJ1-2	CASNPPGGDPYGYTF	TGTGCCAGCAATCCCCCCGGGGGGGACCCCTATGGCTACACCTTC
-	-	TRBV28	TRBJ1-5	CASGEPWGNQPQHF	TGTGCCAGTGGGGAGCCGTGGGGCAATCAGCCCCAGCATTTT
-	-	TRBV25-1	TRBJ2-1	CASSESVGVGNEQFF	TGTGCCAGCAGTGAATCGGTGGGGGTGGGTAATGAGCAGTTCTTC
-	many	TRBV12-3/TRBV12-4	TRBJ2-6	CASSLRGSGANVLTF	TGTGCCAGCAGTTTACGGGGGTCTGGGGCCAACGTCCTGACTTTC